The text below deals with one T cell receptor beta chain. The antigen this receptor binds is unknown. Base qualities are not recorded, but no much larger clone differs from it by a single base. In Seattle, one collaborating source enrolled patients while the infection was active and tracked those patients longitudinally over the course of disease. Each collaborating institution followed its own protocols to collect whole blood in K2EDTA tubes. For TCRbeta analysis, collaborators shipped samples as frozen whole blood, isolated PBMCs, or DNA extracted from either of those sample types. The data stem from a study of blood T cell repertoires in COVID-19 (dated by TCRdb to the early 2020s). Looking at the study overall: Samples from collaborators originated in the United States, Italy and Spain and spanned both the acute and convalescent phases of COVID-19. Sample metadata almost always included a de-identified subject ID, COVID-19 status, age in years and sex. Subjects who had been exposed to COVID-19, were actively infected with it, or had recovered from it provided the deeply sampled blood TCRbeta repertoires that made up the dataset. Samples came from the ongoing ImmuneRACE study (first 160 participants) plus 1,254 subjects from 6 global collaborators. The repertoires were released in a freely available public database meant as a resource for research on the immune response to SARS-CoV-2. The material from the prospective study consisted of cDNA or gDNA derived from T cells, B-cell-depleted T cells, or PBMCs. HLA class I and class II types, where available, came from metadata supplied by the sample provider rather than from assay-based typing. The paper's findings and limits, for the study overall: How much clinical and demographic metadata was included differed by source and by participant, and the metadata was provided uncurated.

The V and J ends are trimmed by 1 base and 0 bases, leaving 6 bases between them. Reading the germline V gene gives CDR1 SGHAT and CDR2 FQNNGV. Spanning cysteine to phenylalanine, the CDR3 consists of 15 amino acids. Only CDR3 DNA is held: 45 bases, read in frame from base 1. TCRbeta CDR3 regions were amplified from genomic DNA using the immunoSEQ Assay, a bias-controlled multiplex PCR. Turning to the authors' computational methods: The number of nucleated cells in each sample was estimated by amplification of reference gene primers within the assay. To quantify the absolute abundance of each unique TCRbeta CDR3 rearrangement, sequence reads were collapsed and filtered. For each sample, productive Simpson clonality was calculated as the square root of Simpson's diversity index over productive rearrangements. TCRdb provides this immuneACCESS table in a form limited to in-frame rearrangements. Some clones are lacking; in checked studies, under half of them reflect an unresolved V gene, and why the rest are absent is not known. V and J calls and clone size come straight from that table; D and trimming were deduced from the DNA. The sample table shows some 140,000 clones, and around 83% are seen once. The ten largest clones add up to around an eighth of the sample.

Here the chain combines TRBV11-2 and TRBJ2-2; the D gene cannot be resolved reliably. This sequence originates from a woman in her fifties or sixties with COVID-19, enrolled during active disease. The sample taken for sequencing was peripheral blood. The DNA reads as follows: TGTGCCAGCAGCTTAGCTCGCGCGAACACCGGGGAGCTGTTTTTT. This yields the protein CASSLARANTGELFF.